These 18 T cell receptor beta chains came from one sample sequenced in a study of blood T cell repertoires in COVID-19. Using immunoSEQ multiplex PCR, the repertoire was profiled, and TCRdb retains in-frame clones only, with some absent. The sample yields about 320,000 clones, roughly nine tenths seen once. Sequencing used peripheral blood. The receptors stem from a woman aged 25 to 39 with COVID-19, enrolled during active disease.

This chain connects TRBV7-9 to TRBJ1-2; D is unclear. This CDR3 is built from 13 residues. V shed 5 bases and J shed 5 bases, with 12 bases lying between them. The germline V gene encodes CDR1 SEHNR and CDR2 FQNEAQ (reference sequence). CDR3 residues: CASSLAESYGYTF. CDR3 DNA: TGTGCCAGCAGCCTCGCAGAAAGTTATGGCTACACCTTC. The variable domain in full, completed from reference TRBV7-9 and TRBJ1-2, reads DTGVSQNPRHKITKRGQNVTFRCDPISEHNRLYWYRQTLGQGPEFLTYFQNEAQLEKSRLLSDRFSAERPKGSFSTLEIQRTEQGDSAMYLCASSLAESYGYTFGSGTRLTVV.

The chain combines TRBV12-3 or TRBV12-4 with TRBJ2-3; D not certain. The CDR3 has 12 amino acids. Trimming pared 2 bases from V and 4 bases from J, leaving 4 bases between. CDR3 in DNA: TGTGCCAGCAGTTTAACTTCAGATACGCAGTATTTT. Its translation is CASSLTSDTQYF.

The CDR3 region has the DNA TGTGCCAGCAGCCCCCTAGGGACATCCGGGGAGCTGTTTTTT. Amino acid sequence: CASSPLGTSGELFF. This chain uses TRBV6-5 with TRBJ2-2; D perhaps matches TRBD1 (6 bases). The CDR3 loop spans 14 amino acids. Trimming took 6 bases from V and 6 from J, leaving 14 bases between them. CDR1 is MNHEY and CDR2 is SVGAGI in the germline V gene.

The chain is built from TRBV6-1 and TRBJ2-5, with D possibly matching TRBD1 (6 bases). Trimming took off 0 bases at V and 7 bases at J, with 15 bases between the two ends. In germline, CDR1 is MNHNS, CDR2 SASEGT. The CDR3 is 15 amino acids. In DNA, the CDR3 is TGTGCCAGCAGTGAAGCCCCCAGGGGTGGCGGGACCCAGTACTTC. Protein: CASSEAPRGGGTQYF.

This clone has more than one count but fewer than ten. This chain links TRBV5-1 with TRBJ2-1; D perhaps matches TRBD2 (6 bases). From germline, CDR1 is SGHRS and CDR2 YFSETQ. This CDR3 is built from 16 residues. Trimming left V 3 bases short and J 2 bases short, with 15 bases between. The CDR3 here is CASSSRRGGAYNEQFF. CDR3 nucleotides: TGCGCCAGCAGCTCGAGACGGGGCGGGGCCTACAATGAGCAGTTCTTC.

The gene calls are TRBV7-9 and TRBJ1-5; 12 nucleotides agree with TRBD1. Per the germline V gene, CDR1 is SEHNR and CDR2 is FQNEAQ (reference sequence). The CDR3 extends over 17 amino acids. V shed 1 base and J 7 bases; nucleotides not matched to a gene: 8. CDR3 sequence: CASSLVIGTGGAQPQHF. In DNA, the CDR3 is TGTGCCAGCAGCTTAGTAATTGGGACAGGGGGCGCGCAGCCCCAGCATTTT.

The V gene is TRBV19, the J gene TRBJ2-3; 14 bases map to TRBD2. The length of the CDR3 is 18 residues. With 3 bases clipped from V and 0 bases from J, the junction kept 5 bases outside the gene matches. The germline CDR1 and CDR2 sequences are LNHDA and SQIVND (reference sequence). The CDR3: CASSMRTSGGQSTDTQYF. In DNA, the CDR3 is TGTGCCAGTAGTATGCGGACTAGCGGGGGGCAAAGCACAGATACGCAGTATTTT.

The rearrangement uses TRBV13 and TRBJ2-7; 11 positions agree with TRBD2. The CDR3 has 14 amino acids. The V gene end was trimmed by 5 bases and the J gene end by 3 bases; junction bases not matched to a gene: 3. CDR1 is PRHDT and CDR2 is FYEKMQ in the germline V gene (reference sequence). CDR3 loop: CASSQGLADYEQYF. In nucleotides, the CDR3 is TGTGCCAGCAGCCAGGGACTAGCGGACTACGAGCAGTACTTC.

This clone was detected only a few times. The chain is built from TRBV10-1 and TRBJ1-1, with 8 bases identical to TRBD1. Germline trimming cut 6 bases from V and 4 bases from J; bases unmatched to any gene: 7. Looked up from germline, CDR1 is WNHNN and CDR2 is SYGVQD (reference sequence). The CDR3 runs to 14 residues. The CDR3 nucleotides are TGCGCCAGCAGGGCGGACAGGGCGGCCACTGAAGCTTTCTTT. This translates into CASRADRAATEAFF.

The chain has TRBV6-1 and TRBJ1-2; a possible D gene is TRBD1 (5 bases). V lost 0 bases, J lost 10 bases, and 18 bases lay in between. The V gene's germline CDR1 is MNHNS and CDR2 SASEGT. The length of the CDR3 is 15 residues. The CDR3 reads CASSEAYYRGMVYTF. In nucleotides, the CDR3 is TGTGCCAGCAGTGAAGCGTATTATAGGGGAATGGTCTACACCTTC.

The chain couples TRBV4-1 to TRBJ2-1; 7 nucleotides align to TRBD2. The trim removed 0 bases at V and 14 bases at J, leaving 13 bases unmatched. CDR1 and CDR2 (germline): MGHRA, YSYEKL. This CDR3 is 15 amino acids long. CDR3 nucleotide sequence: TGCGCCAGCAGCCAAGAAGCCGGCCTAGCGGTTGGGAAGTTCTTC. It is translated as CASSQEAGLAVGKFF.

The gene calls are TRBV20-1 and TRBJ1-3; D is uncertain. The CDR3 runs to 11 residues. Trimming stripped 0 bases from V and 9 bases from J, with 6 bases between. Germline CDR1 reads DFQATT; CDR2 reads SNEGSKA (reference sequence). CDR3 loop: CSARDQVTIYF. In DNA form, the CDR3 reads TGCAGTGCTAGAGATCAGGTCACCATATATTTT.

The chain carries TRBV4-1 and TRBJ1-5, with D possibly matching TRBD1 (5 bases). CDR1 is MGHRA, CDR2 YSYEKL, per germline. Trimming removed 0 bases from V and 9 bases from J, with 9 bases in between. There are 13 residues in the CDR3. The CDR3 loop is CASSQDPGWPQHF. The CDR3 nucleotides read TGCGCCAGCAGCCAAGATCCAGGGTGGCCCCAGCATTTT.

CDR3 sequence reads: CASSQDWASNQPQHF. The CDR3 coding sequence is TGTGCCAGCAGCCAAGACTGGGCGAGCAATCAGCCCCAGCATTTT. The chain carries TRBV4-2 and TRBJ1-5; no definite D call. The CDR3 runs 15 residues. In germline, CDR1 is LGHNA, CDR2 YNFKEQ. Trimming stripped 0 bases from V and 1 base from J, with 7 bases between.

This chain connects TRBV19 to TRBJ2-3, with 8 bases identical to TRBD1. The germline V gene encodes CDR1 LNHDA and CDR2 SQIVND (reference sequence). This CDR3 is built from 15 residues. With V trimmed by 7 bases and J by 7 bases, 13 bases remained unmatched. CDR3 nucleotide sequence: TGTGCCAGTACCGAGGACAGGGCGACTCTAAATACGCAGTATTTT. It codes for CASTEDRATLNTQYF.

The chain is built from TRBV7-9 and TRBJ2-1; the D gene is possibly TRBD1 (6 bases). CDR3 length: 15 amino acids. Trimming took off 5 bases at V and 0 bases at J, with 11 bases between the two ends. Per the germline V gene, CDR1 is SEHNR and CDR2 is FQNEAQ (reference sequence). The CDR3 coding sequence is TGTGCCAGCAGCCCTAGGGGGTTCTCCTACAATGAGCAGTTCTTC. It codes for CASSPRGFSYNEQFF.

The count of this clone is one. The CDR3 protein is CASSGGGHYEQYF. CDR3 DNA sequence: TGTGCCAGCAGTGGCGGAGGTCACTACGAGCAGTACTTC. The chain carries TRBV27 and TRBJ2-7; weak D call: TRBD2 (5 bases). V was cut by 5 bases and J by 3 bases, with 11 bases left in between. The CDR3 extends over 13 amino acids. The germline V gene encodes CDR1 MNHEY and CDR2 SMNVEV (reference sequence).

The V and J genes are TRBV5-1 and TRBJ2-5; 13 nucleotides line up with TRBD2. CDR1 SGHRS and CDR2 YFSETQ come from the germline V gene. This CDR3 is built from 18 residues. V shed 4 bases, J shed 5 bases, and the junction held 14 bases outside the gene matches. In DNA form, the CDR3 reads TGCGCCAGCAGCCCTGTCCGTACTAGCGGGGGGGCGTTCGAGACCCAGTACTTC. Its translation is CASSPVRTSGGAFETQYF.